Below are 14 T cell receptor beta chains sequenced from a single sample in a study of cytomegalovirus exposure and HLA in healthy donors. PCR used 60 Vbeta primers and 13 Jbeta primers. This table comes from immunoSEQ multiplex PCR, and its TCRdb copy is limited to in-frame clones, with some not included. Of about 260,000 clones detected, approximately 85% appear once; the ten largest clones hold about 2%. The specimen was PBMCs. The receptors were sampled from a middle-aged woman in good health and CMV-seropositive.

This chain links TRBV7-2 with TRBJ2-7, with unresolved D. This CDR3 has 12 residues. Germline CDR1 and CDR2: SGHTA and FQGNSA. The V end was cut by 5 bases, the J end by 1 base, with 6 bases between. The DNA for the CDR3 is TGTGCCAGCAGCGACACGTCCTACGAGCAGTACTTC. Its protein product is CASSDTSYEQYF.

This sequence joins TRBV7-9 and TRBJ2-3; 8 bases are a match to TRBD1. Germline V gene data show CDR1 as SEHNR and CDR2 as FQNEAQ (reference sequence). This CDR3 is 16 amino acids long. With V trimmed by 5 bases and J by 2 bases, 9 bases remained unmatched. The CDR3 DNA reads TGTGCCAGCAGCGGGACAGACAGGGGATTCACAGATACGCAGTATTTT. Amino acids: CASSGTDRGFTDTQYF.

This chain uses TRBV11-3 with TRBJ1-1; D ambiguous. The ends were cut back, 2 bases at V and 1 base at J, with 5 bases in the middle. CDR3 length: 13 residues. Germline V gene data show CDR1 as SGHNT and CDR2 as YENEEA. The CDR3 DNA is TGTGCCAGCAGCTTATCTAGGAACACTGAAGCTTTCTTT. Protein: CASSLSRNTEAFF.

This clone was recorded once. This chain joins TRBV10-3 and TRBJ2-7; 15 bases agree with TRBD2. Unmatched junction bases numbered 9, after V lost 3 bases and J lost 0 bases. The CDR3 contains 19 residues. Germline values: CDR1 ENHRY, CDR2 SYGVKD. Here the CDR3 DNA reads TGTGCCATCAGTGACCCGGGACTAGCGGGAGGTTCTCTCTCCTACGAGCAGTACTTC. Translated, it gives CAISDPGLAGGSLSYEQYF.

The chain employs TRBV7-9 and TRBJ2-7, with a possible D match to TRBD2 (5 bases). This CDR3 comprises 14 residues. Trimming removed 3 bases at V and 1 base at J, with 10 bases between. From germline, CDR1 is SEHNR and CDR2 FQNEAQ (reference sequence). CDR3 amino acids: CASSFWTVSYEQYF. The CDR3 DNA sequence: TGTGCCAGCAGCTTCTGGACTGTATCCTACGAGCAGTACTTC.

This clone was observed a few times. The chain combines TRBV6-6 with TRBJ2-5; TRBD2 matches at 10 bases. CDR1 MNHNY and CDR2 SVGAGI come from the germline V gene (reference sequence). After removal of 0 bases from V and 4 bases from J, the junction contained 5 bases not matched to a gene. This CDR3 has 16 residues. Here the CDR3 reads CASSYSLAGLRETQYF. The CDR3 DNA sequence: TGTGCCAGCAGTTACTCACTAGCGGGATTGCGAGAGACCCAGTACTTC.

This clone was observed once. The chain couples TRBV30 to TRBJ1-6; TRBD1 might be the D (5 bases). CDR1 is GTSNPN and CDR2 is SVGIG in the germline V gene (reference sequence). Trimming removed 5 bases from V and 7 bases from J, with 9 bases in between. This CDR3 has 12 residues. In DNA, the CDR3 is TGTGCCTGGGAACAGGCAAATTCACCCCTCCACTTT. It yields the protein CAWEQANSPLHF. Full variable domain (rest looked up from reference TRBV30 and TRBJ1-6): SQTIHQWPATLVQPVGSPLSLECTVEGTSNPNLYWYRQAAGRGLQLLFYSVGIGQISSEVPQNLSASRPQDRQFILSSKKLLLSDSGFYLCAWEQANSPLHFGNGTRLTVT.

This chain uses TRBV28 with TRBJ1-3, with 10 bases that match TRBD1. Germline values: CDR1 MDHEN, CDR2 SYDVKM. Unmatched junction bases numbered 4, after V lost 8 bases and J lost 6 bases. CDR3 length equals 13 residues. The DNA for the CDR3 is TGTGCCAGCCAGACAGGGGGCGAAAACACCATATATTTT. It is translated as CASQTGGENTIYF.

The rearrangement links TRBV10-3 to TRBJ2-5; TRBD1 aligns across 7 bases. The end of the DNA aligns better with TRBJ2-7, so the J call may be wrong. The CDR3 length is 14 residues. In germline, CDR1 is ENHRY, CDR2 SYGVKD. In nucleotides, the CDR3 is TGTGCCATCAGTGATGAGGGCAGGGGGTACGAGCAGTACTTC. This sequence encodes CAISDEGRGYEQYF.

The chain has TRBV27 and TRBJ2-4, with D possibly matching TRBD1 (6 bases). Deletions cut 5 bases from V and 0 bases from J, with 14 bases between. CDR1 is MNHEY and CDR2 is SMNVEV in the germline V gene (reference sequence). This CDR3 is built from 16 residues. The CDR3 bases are TGTGCCAGCAGTCCCAGGGGTGCTTTAGCCAAAAACATTCAGTACTTC. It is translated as CASSPRGALAKNIQYF.

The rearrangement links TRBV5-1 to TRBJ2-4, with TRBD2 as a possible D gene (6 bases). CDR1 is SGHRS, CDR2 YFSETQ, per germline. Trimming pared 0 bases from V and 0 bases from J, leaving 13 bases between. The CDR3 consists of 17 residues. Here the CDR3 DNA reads TGCGCCAGCAGCTTGGTAGCTGGAGGGCAAGCCAAAAACATTCAGTACTTC. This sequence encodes CASSLVAGGQAKNIQYF.

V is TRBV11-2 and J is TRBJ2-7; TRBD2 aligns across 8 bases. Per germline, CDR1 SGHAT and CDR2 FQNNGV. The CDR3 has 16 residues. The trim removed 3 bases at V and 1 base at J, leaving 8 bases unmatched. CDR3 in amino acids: CASSLGRSGGSYEQYF. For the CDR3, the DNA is TGTGCCAGCAGCTTGGGAAGAAGCGGGGGTTCCTACGAGCAGTACTTC.

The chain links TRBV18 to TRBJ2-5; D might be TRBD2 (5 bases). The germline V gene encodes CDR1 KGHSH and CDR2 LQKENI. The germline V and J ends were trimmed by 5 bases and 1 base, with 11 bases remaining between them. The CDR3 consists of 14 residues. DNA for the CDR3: TGTGCCAGCTCAGCCGGACTCAGCCAAGAGACCCAGTACTTC. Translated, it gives CASSAGLSQETQYF. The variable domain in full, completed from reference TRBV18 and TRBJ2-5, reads NAGVMQNPRHLVRRRGQEARLRCSPMKGHSHVYWYRQLPEEGLKFMVYLQKENIIDESGMPKERFSAEFPKEGPSILRIQQVVRGDSAAYFCASSAGLSQETQYFGPGTRLLVL.

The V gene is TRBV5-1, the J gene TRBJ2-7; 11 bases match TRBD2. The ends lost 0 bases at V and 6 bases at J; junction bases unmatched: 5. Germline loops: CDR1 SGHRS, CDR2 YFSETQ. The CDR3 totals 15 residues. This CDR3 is CASSLDLAGGSEQYF. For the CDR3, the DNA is TGCGCCAGCAGCTTGGACCTAGCGGGAGGTAGCGAGCAGTACTTC.